The present TCR beta chain was sequenced within a study of human T cells and chemical hapten exposure. Study-level information: Patients additionally received therapeutic doses of diphenylcyclopropenone on the scalp once a week, and this continued throughout the roughly 26-week study.

Time point reported: patch test 1, 2 weeks after DPC sensitization. As to treatment: therapeutic diphenylcyclopropenone sensitization with weekly scalp DPC. Study outcomes and limitations: Against controls, expanded TCRs gave rise to significantly more large CDR3 similarity clusters. With regard to DPC sensitization, TCRs above 1 in 1000 frequency did not change.

This clonotype was observed many times. What it binds is unknown. MiXCR, applied by TCRdb to the RACE reads, yields one record per CDR3 protein. The sample holds around 69,000 distinct CDR3 sequences, about 9.1% seen once. The receptor's source is a woman in her forties with alopecia areata. Some clones in this sample may be carry-over from other donors' samples. Specimen: whole blood, collected in connection with sensitization to the hapten diphenylcyclopropenone (DPC).

CDR3 bases: TGTGCCAGCAGTCACGGACTAGCGGGGGTTGACAAAAACATTCAGTACTTC. This encodes CASSHGLAGVDKNIQYF. The rearrangement uses TRBV11-2 and TRBJ2-4; 13 nucleotides line up with TRBD2. Per germline, CDR1 SGHAT and CDR2 FQNNGV. The CDR3 contains 17 residues. J lost 3 bases, V lost 6 bases, and 8 bases had no gene match.